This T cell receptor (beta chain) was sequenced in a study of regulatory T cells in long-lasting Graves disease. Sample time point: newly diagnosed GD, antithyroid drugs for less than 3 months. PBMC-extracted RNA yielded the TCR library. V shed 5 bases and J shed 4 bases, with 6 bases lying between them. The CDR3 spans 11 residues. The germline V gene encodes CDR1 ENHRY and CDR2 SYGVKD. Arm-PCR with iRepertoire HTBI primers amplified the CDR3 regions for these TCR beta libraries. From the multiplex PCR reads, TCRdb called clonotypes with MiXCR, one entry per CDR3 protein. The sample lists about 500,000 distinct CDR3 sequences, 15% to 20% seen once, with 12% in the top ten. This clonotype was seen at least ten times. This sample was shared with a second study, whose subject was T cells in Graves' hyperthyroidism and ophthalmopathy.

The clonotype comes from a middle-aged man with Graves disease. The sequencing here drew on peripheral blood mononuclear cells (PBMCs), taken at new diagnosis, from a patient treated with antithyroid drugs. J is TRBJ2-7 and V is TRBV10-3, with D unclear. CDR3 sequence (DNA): TGTGCCATCAGTCGAGGTTACGAGCAGTACTTC. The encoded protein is CAISRGYEQYF.